This T cell receptor (beta chain) was retrieved from a study of PD-1 blockade in classical Hodgkin lymphoma. Study summary: Nivolumab dosing for patients was 3 mg/kg, administered intravenously every 2 weeks.

Whole-study results and caveats: Relapsed/refractory patients reportedly had lower baseline diversity than newly diagnosed patients. Repertoire difference causes, possibly disease activity or prior therapy, remain undefined.

As to this clone: Its antigen remains unidentified.

Autologous stem cell transplantation was followed by relapse in every patient, and brentuximab vedotin exposure varied. Data came from immunoSEQ multiplex PCR; TCRdb stores just in-frame clones and leaves some out. The sample consists of fewer than 100,000 clones, approximately 92% of them appearing once. The specimen was peripheral blood mononuclear cells (PBMCs), collected at baseline. The receptor's source is a human donor with classical Hodgkin lymphoma.

This chain's CDR3 is CASSTPPGNEQYF. CDR3 nucleotides: TGTGCCAGCAGTACCCCTCCAGGTAACGAGCAGTACTTC. The chain couples TRBV27 to TRBJ2-7; no firm D call. There are 13 residues in the CDR3. V lost 5 bases and J lost 5, with 13 bases in between. Germline values: CDR1 MNHEY, CDR2 SMNVEV (reference sequence).